This TCR beta chain came from a study of cytomegalovirus exposure and HLA in healthy donors. Study outcomes and limitations: Reportedly, cytomegalovirus status was diagnosed with high sensitivity and specificity. A missense DCLRE1C variant was associated with V- and J-gene trimming of TCR beta chains in a later analysis, and an independent cohort replicated the association. According to a later analysis, donors in an Asian-associated ancestry cluster reportedly had fewer N-insertions than the roughly 640-donor mean.

Researchers ran the PCR with 60 Vbeta and 13 Jbeta primers. TCRdb's table, derived via immunoSEQ multiplex PCR, lists solely in-frame clones and lacks some. The data show about 190,000 clones, over 60% seen once. The CDR3 is 13 amino acids. The V end was cut by 8 bases, the J end by 1 base, with 8 bases between. The germline gives CDR1 MDHEN, CDR2 SYDVKM. A note on this clone: Its specificity is not known.

The genes are TRBV28 and TRBJ2-2; D might be TRBD2 (6 bases). The TCR comes from a man aged 25-45 years in good health and CMV-seropositive. Specimen: PBMCs. This CDR3 reads CASWRGNTGELFF. In DNA form, the CDR3 reads TGTGCCAGCTGGCGGGGGAACACCGGGGAGCTGTTTTTT.